These 8 T cell receptor beta chains were all obtained from the same sample, sequenced in a study of blood T cell repertoires in COVID-19. The data were produced by immunoSEQ multiplex PCR, yet TCRdb's version contains in-frame clones alone and is incomplete. The sample gives about half a million clones, 75% to 90% of which show up once; approximately 3.4% is in the top ten. Specimen: peripheral blood. All receptors come from a human donor in a cohort sampled during active COVID-19.

Remarks on this clone: This sample includes further DNA sequences coding for the same CDR3. This rearrangement joins TRBV6-5 to TRBJ1-6; 7 bases map to TRBD1. The CDR3 consists of 13 residues. The germline gives CDR1 MNHEY, CDR2 SVGAGI. With V trimmed by 6 bases and J by 10 bases, 6 bases remained unmatched. CDR3 DNA: TGTGCCAGCAGCCGAGCAGGGGGGTCACCCCTCCACTTT. It codes for CASSRAGGSPLHF.

This chain connects TRBV28 to TRBJ1-1; a weak D match, TRBD1 (5 bases). Per germline, CDR1 MDHEN and CDR2 SYDVKM. Trimming pared 8 bases from V and 1 base from J, leaving 17 bases between. The CDR3 extends over 15 amino acids. The CDR3 sequence: CASYHNRRGNTEAFF. CDR3 sequence (DNA): TGTGCCAGCTATCATAACAGGAGGGGGAACACTGAAGCTTTCTTT.

This rearrangement joins TRBV7-2 to TRBJ1-2, with 11 bases identical to TRBD1. Germline V gene data show CDR1 as SGHTA and CDR2 as FQGNSA. This CDR3 region has 14 residues. V was pared by 4 bases and J by 8 bases, with 6 bases of the junction left unmatched. The CDR3 spells CASSYWGQGGGYTF. The DNA of the CDR3 is TGTGCCAGCAGCTATTGGGGACAGGGGGGCGGCTACACCTTC.

This clone was detected only once. CDR3 protein: CASSREISGAEQYF. The CDR3 nucleotides are TGCGCCAGCAGCCGAGAAATATCAGGGGCCGAGCAGTACTTC. The rearrangement links TRBV5-1 to TRBJ2-7; a weak D match, TRBD1 (6 bases). From germline, CDR1 is SGHRS and CDR2 YFSETQ. CDR3 size: 14 residues. Trimming cost V 4 bases and J 6 bases, with 17 bases left between them.

This clone came up a few times. The J gene is TRBJ2-5, the V gene TRBV28; 7 bases line up with TRBD2. This CDR3 has 14 amino acids. V shed 9 bases and J 5 bases; nucleotides not matched to a gene: 12. Germline V gives CDR1 MDHEN, CDR2 SYDVKM. The CDR3, as DNA: TGTGCCAGTGCTAAAGCGGGGACTGAGGAGACCCAGTACTTC. Amino acids: CASAKAGTEETQYF.

CDR3 amino acids: CASRPNPGGNSNYGYTF. DNA for the CDR3: TGTGCCAGCAGGCCTAACCCGGGGGGTAACTCGAACTATGGCTACACCTTC. V and J are TRBV28 and TRBJ1-2, with a weak D call TRBD1 (5 bases). The CDR3 consists of 17 residues. The germline V and J ends were trimmed by 6 bases and 2 bases, with 22 bases remaining between them. Per germline, CDR1 MDHEN and CDR2 SYDVKM.

The chain combines TRBV5-4 with TRBJ2-7; tentative D call: TRBD2 (5 bases). The CDR3 runs to 14 residues. The ends were cut back, 3 bases at V and 6 bases at J, with 16 bases in the middle. Germline V gives CDR1 SGHNT, CDR2 YYREEE (reference sequence). The CDR3 loop reads CASSSGRRNREQYF. The CDR3 DNA reads as TGTGCCAGCAGCTCGGGGAGACGGAATCGCGAGCAGTACTTC. The full variable domain, completed using reference TRBV5-4 and TRBJ2-7, is ETGVTQSPTHLIKTRGQQVTLRCSSQSGHNTVSWYQQALGQGPQFIFQYYREEENGRGNFPPRFSGLQFPNYSSELNVNALELDDSALYLCASSSGRRNREQYFGPGTRLTVT.

The V and J genes are TRBV19 and TRBJ1-2; 9 bases match TRBD1. With 5 bases clipped from V and 8 bases from J, the junction kept 6 bases outside the gene matches. There are 13 residues in the CDR3. Germline assignment: CDR1 LNHDA and CDR2 SQIVND (reference sequence). The CDR3 loop reads CASSPTGGRGYTF. In DNA, the CDR3 is TGTGCCAGTAGTCCGACAGGGGGAAGAGGCTACACCTTC. The full variable domain, completed using reference TRBV19 and TRBJ1-2, is DGGITQSPKYLFRKEGQNVTLSCEQNLNHDAMYWYRQDPGQGLRLIYYSQIVNDFQKGDIAEGYSVSREKKESFPLTVTSAQKNPTAFYLCASSPTGGRGYTFGSGTRLTVV.